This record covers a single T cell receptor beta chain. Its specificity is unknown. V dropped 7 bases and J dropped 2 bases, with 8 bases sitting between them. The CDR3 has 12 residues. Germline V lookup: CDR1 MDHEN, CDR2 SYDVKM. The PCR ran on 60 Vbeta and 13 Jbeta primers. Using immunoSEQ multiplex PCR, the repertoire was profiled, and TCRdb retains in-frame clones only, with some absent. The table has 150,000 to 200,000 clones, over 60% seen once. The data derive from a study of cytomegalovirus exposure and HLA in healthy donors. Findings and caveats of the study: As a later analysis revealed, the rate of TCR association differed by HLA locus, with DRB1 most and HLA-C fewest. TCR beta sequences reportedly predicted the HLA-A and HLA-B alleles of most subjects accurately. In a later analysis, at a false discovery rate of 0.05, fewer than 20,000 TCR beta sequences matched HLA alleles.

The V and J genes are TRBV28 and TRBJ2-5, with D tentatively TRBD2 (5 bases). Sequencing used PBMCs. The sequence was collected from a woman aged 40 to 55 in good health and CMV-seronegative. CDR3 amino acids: CASTPGQETQYF. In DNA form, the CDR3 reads TGTGCCAGCACACCGGGACAAGAGACCCAGTACTTC.